Listed below are T cell receptor beta chains from one sample, sequenced in a study of T cell changes during pregnancy in multiple sclerosis. This table comes from immunoSEQ multiplex PCR, and its TCRdb copy is limited to in-frame clones, with some not included. Of roughly 76,000 clones in the sample, over 90% are singletons; the top ten hold under 0.3%. Sequenced here: CD4+ T cells from peripheral blood mononuclear cells, sampled after pregnancy. The receptors shown here come from a female donor with multiple sclerosis, enrolled in a pregnancy study. The CDR3 runs from the conserved cysteine through the conserved F or W.

>TRBJ1-2|TRBV30
CAWSVSTLGYTF
>TRBJ2-1|TRBV4-1
CASSQDDGLAGPEQFF
>TRBJ1-2|TRBV6-6
CASSLSDSYGYTF
>TRBJ1-2|TRBV4-1
CASSQAPGGGYGYTF
>TRBJ1-6|TRBV2
CASSEGTGVNSPLHF
>TRBJ2-3|TRBV7-8
CASSPVGRGWSTDTQYF
>TRBJ1-5|TRBV2
CASSGSRGAVAIRPQHF
>TRBJ1-2|TRBV6-6
CASSYLSAGSNYGYTF
>TRBJ2-7|TRBV5-6
CASSLAVGTSGSYEQYF
>TRBJ1-2|TRBV30
CAWRSGGNYGYTF
>TRBJ1-2|TRBV2
CASSSQGMGGYTF
>TRBJ1-4|TRBV7-6
CASSSPLDRGREKLFF
>TRBJ2-5|TRBV5-6
CASSFTGVQETQYF
>TRBJ2-7|TRBV30
CAWNKLAAYEQYF
>TRBJ1-5|TRBV6-1
CASSELGQGGYQPQHF
>TRBJ2-1|TRBV11-3
CASSPNRGSYNEQFF
>TRBJ1-1|TRBV15
CATSPQGAYRGSNTEAFF
>TRBJ1-2|TRBV28
CASSLVDVRIYGYTF
>TRBJ2-7|TRBV5-1
CASSLNAGTGPHEQYF
>TRBJ1-1|TRBV19
CASSSGTLGNTEAFF
>TRBJ1-1|TRBV7-9
CASSLVGKWVTEAFF
>TRBJ1-5|TRBV6-5
CASGRAGSDQPQHF
>TRBJ1-1|TRBV29-1
CSAQQGITEAFF
>TRBJ2-3|TRBV5-1
CASSWGQAGGPDTQYF
>TRBJ2-5|TRBV19
CASSRRGRKPETQYF
>TRBJ2-2|TRBV7-3
CASSLTGSESGELFF
>TRBJ2-7|TRBV28
CASGTDRGDYEQYF
>TRBJ1-1|TRBV10-2
CASYDGTEAFF
>TRBJ2-3|TRBV30
CAWSGGNTQYF
>TRBJ1-6|TRBV6-1
CASDRGGSYNSPLHF
>TRBJ1-2|TRBV5-1
CASSLAGGQDGYTF